This T cell receptor beta chain was identified during a study of cytotoxic CD8 clonotypes in ibrutinib-treated CLL. Overall study context: The response samples were taken once patients had been treated for a median of approximately 13 months, range 6 to 36.

In the case of this clone: What it recognizes is unknown.

The CDR3 covers 11 residues. V lost 4 bases and J lost 4, with 4 bases in between. Germline lookup yields CDR1 MGHDK and CDR2 SYGVNS. Assay: immunoSEQ multiplex PCR; the TCRdb copy retains only in-frame clones and omits some. This table holds 15,000 to 20,000 clones, 81% found once. General study points: Against age-matched healthy donors, baseline clonality ran higher and tracked circulating CD8+ T-cell counts.

The origin of this receptor is a human donor with chronic lymphocytic leukemia. The specimen was PBMCs, collected before ibrutinib treatment. The V call is TRBV25-1, the J call TRBJ2-5; no firm D call. The CDR3 DNA sequence: TGTGCCAGCAGTGTTGGAGAGACCCAGTACTTC. The encoded protein is CASSVGETQYF.